This T cell receptor (beta chain) was found in a study of blood T cell repertoires in COVID-19. V shed 2 bases and J 7 bases; nucleotides not matched to a gene: 2. The CDR3 runs to 12 residues. Profiled with immunoSEQ multiplex PCR; TCRdb holds only in-frame clones, not every one. The sample includes some 99,000 clones, approximately 80% of them seen just once. The chain has TRBV23-1 and TRBJ2-7; 7 bases are a match to TRBD2. TRBV23-1 is filed as an ORF, its function uncertain. This sequence was found in a woman aged 45-59 years with acute or convalescent COVID-19. The sequenced material came from peripheral blood. For the CDR3, the DNA is TGCGCCAGCAGTCAAGGGGGGGAAGAGCAGTACTTC. Translated, it gives CASSQGGEEQYF.